Shown below are 6 T cell receptor beta chains from a single sample sequenced in a study of identical twins. TCRdb passed the 5' RACE reads through MiXCR, listing each CDR3 protein once. The data hold approximately 1.8 million distinct CDR3 sequences, with about 32% observed a single time. Sequenced input: cord blood. All receptors come from a newborn girl in good health.

This clonotype has more than one count but fewer than ten. Being one base from a much bigger clone, this may be a read error. This sequence joins TRBV12-3 or TRBV12-4 and TRBJ2-7, with 7 bases identical to TRBD1. CDR3 length: 14 residues. With 4 bases clipped from V and 4 bases from J, the junction kept 7 bases outside the gene matches. The CDR3 sequence: CASSYNGTAYEQYF. CDR3 nucleotide sequence: TGTGCCAGCAGTTATAACGGGACAGCTTACGAGCAGTACTTC.

The chain carries TRBV20-1 and TRBJ2-3; 10 bases map to TRBD2. The CDR3 extends over 15 amino acids. V lost 5 bases to trimming and J lost 3 bases; unmatched junction nucleotides: 8. Germline CDR1 DFQATT, CDR2 SNEGSKA (reference sequence). The CDR3 loop reads CSAWAPLAGTDTQYF. CDR3 in DNA: TGCAGTGCTTGGGCACCACTAGCGGGGACAGATACGCAGTATTTT.

This clonotype came up a few times. V and J are TRBV7-2 and TRBJ2-5, with TRBD2 identical over 10 bases. CDR3 size: 16 residues. Germline CDR1 reads SGHTA; CDR2 reads FQGNSA. J lost 0 bases, V lost 5 bases, and 6 bases had no gene match. CDR3 nucleotides: TGTGCCAGCAGCCTCACTAGCGGGGTATACCAAGAGACCCAGTACTTC. Protein: CASSLTSGVYQETQYF.

The chain has TRBV4-1 and TRBJ1-2; 11 bases fit TRBD1. This CDR3 is built from 16 residues. V was pared by 0 bases and J by 3 bases, with 3 bases of the junction left unmatched. Germline CDR1 reads MGHRA; CDR2 reads YSYEKL. The CDR3 loop is CASSQDRDRGDYGYTF. In DNA form, the CDR3 reads TGCGCCAGCAGCCAAGATCGGGACAGGGGGGACTATGGCTACACCTTC.

This sequence joins TRBV4-1 and TRBJ1-2; possibly TRBD1 for D (5 bases). Germline V gives CDR1 MGHRA, CDR2 YSYEKL. Trimming took off 4 bases at V and 2 bases at J, with 23 bases between the two ends. CDR3 size: 18 residues. The CDR3 nucleotides are TGCGCCAGCAGCCCCGGTCGGCAGGGAATCACCTCCAACTATGGCTACACCTTC. Its translation: CASSPGRQGITSNYGYTF.

This clonotype was seen only a few times. V and J are TRBV5-1 and TRBJ2-2, with D possibly TRBD1 on 5 matching bases. V lost 0 bases and J 4 bases, leaving 10 bases between the germline ends. CDR1 and CDR2 (germline): SGHRS, YFSETQ. The CDR3 consists of 15 residues. The CDR3 here is CASSLVAGSTGELFF. Here the CDR3 DNA reads TGCGCCAGCAGCTTGGTCGCAGGGTCCACCGGGGAGCTGTTTTTT. Full variable domain (rest looked up from reference TRBV5-1 and TRBJ2-2): KAGVTQTPRYLIKTRGQQVTLSCSPISGHRSVSWYQQTPGQGLQFLFEYFSETQRNKGNFPGRFSGRQFSNSRSEMNVSTLELGDSALYLCASSLVAGSTGELFFGEGSRLTVL.